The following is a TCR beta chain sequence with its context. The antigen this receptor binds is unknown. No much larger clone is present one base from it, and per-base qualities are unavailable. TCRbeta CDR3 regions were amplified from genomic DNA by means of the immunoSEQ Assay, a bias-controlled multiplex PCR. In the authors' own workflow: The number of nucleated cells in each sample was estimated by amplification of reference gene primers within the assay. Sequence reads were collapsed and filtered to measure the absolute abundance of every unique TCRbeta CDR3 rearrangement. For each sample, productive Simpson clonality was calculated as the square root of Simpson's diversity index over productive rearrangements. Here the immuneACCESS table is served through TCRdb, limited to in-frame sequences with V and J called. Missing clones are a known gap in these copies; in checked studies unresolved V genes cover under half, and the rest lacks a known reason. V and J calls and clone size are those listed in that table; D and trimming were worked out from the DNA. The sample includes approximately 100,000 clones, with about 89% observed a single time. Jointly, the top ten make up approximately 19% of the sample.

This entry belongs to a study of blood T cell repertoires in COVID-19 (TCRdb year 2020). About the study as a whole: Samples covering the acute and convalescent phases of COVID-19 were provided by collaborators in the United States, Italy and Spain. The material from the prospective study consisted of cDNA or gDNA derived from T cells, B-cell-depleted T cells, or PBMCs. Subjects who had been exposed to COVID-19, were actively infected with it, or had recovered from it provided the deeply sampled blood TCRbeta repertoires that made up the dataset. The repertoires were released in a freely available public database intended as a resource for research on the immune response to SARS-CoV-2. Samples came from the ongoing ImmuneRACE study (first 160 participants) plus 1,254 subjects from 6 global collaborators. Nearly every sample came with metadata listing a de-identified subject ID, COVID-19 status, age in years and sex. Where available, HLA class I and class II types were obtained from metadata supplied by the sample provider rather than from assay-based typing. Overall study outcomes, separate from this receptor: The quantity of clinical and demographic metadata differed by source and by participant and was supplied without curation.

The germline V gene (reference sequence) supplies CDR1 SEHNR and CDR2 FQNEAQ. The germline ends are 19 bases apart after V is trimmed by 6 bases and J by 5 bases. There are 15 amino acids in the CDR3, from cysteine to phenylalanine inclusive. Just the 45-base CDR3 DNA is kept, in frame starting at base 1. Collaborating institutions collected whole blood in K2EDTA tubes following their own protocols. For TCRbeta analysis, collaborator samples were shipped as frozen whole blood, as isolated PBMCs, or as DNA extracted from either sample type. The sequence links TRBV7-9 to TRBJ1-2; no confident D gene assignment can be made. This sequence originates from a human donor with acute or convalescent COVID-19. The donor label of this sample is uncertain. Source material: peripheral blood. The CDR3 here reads CASSPGAALTYGYTF. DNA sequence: TGTGCCAGCAGTCCCGGTGCGGCGCTCACGTATGGCTACACCTTC.